This entry is about one TCR beta chain. Its antigen is still unknown. Base qualities are not provided; no much larger clone lies one nucleotide away. This specimen belongs to a study of shared clonotypes between healthy human individuals (dated by TCRdb to 2018 to 2021). Background on the whole study: The cohort included a few men and a couple of women between 18 and 49 years of age. Blood TCR repertoires of five healthy adults were deeply sequenced to estimate repertoire size and the extent of clonotype sharing between individuals. Libraries were prepared and TCR repertoires were sequenced by different laboratories using diverse techniques, in order to increase sequencing depth and limit assay-specific biases. Each donor's leukapheresis produced roughly between roughly 0.85 and 10 billion PBMCs. General findings and caveats noted by the study authors: Sampling was restricted to blood, and TCR repertoires in tissues likely differ from the TCR repertoires found in blood. Pairwise subsampling led to the expectation that sequencing depth would affect the degree of clonotype sharing among donors. Because the study included only a small number of donors, the genetic and exposure-history diversity represented was limited.

Using the deep immunoSEQ assay, multiplex PCR amplified TCR CDR3 regions from genomic DNA. Extracted genomic DNA from each cell subset was distributed evenly across all wells of several immunoSEQ 96-well plates, and each plate was treated as a replicate. Each replicate PCR for unsorted PBMC received around 330 ng genomic DNA, equal to about 30,000 T cell genomes. Genomic DNA from unsorted PBMC was sequenced over ten immunoSEQ deep assay plates. The purified libraries were quantified using a Qubit 3.0 fluorometer, sized with a Bioanalyzer 2100, and then quantified again using the KAPA Library Quantification kit. A separate single-read 150-cycle Illumina NextSeq 550 flow cell was used to sequence each immunoSEQ 96-well plate. As for the authors' bioinformatics: Because the immunoSEQ output included only junctional sequences and no quality scores, the filtering could not be the same as the filtering used for full-length reads. Sequences were annotated with PyIR, a Python wrapper for IgBLAST v1.9, and V/J genes and CDR3 were assigned using IMGT germline references. Reads were filtered out if the reads had weak V/J assignments (E-value above 1e-6), no CDR3, stop codons, out-of-frame junctions, or ambiguous translated residues. V3J clonotypes were defined as sequences sharing the same inferred V gene, J gene, and CDR3 amino acid sequence. Percentage overlap between repertoires was computed as shared unique clonotypes divided by the size of the smaller repertoire. Repertoire richness was assessed with RTK rarefaction, the Chao1 estimator, and Recon v2.1 estimates of unobserved clonotypes. Not all clones reach the TCRdb copy of this immuneACCESS table, which keeps in-frame sequences only. Checked studies attribute under half of the gap to unresolved V genes and leave the rest unexplained. V, J and clone size are those of that table, while D and trimming were read from the DNA. The sample records hundreds of thousands of clones, around 78% of which are singletons. Around 13% of the sample is held by the ten biggest clonotypes.

The donors were healthy, HIV-negative adults who had no recently reported acute infections or vaccinations. Only Caucasian adults living in Nashville, Tennessee, USA were represented among the donors. For unsorted samples, approximately 81 million PBMCs were counted, and genomic DNA was extracted using the QIAamp DNA Blood Mini kit. After blood collection by leukapheresis, PBMCs were isolated using Ficoll-Histopaque density gradient centrifugation and then cryopreserved in the vapor phase of liquid nitrogen. Its CDR3 holds 16 amino acids, cysteine through phenylalanine. Kept here is only the CDR3 DNA, which spans 48 bases and is read in frame from base 1. The junction carries 14 bases between V and J, which are trimmed by 5 bases and 0 bases respectively. CDR1 and CDR2 are drawn from the germline V gene: SGHTA, FQGNSA.

The clonotype was recovered from a woman aged 40 to 55 in good health. Some clones in this sample may be carry-over from other donors' samples. The V gene is TRBV7-2 and the J gene is TRBJ1-3, with a tentative D gene TRBD1 over 5 matching bases. The material sequenced was PBMCs. The bases are TGTGCCAGCAGCCCCGGCGCAGGGAGCTCTGGAAACACCATATATTTT. This encodes CASSPGAGSSGNTIYF.